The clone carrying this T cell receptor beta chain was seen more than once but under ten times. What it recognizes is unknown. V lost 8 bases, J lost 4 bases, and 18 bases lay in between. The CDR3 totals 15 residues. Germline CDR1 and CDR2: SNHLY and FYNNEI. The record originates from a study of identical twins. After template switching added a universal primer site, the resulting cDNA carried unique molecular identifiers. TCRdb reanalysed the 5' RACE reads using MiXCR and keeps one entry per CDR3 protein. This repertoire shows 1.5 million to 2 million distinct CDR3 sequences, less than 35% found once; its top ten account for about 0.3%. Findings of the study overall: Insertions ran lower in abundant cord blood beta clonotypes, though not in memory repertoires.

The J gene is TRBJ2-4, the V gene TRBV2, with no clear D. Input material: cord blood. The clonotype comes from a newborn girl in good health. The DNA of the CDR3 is TGTGCCAGCTGTCCCAGTATTGGTGGGAAAAACATTCAGTACTTC. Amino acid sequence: CASCPSIGGKNIQYF.